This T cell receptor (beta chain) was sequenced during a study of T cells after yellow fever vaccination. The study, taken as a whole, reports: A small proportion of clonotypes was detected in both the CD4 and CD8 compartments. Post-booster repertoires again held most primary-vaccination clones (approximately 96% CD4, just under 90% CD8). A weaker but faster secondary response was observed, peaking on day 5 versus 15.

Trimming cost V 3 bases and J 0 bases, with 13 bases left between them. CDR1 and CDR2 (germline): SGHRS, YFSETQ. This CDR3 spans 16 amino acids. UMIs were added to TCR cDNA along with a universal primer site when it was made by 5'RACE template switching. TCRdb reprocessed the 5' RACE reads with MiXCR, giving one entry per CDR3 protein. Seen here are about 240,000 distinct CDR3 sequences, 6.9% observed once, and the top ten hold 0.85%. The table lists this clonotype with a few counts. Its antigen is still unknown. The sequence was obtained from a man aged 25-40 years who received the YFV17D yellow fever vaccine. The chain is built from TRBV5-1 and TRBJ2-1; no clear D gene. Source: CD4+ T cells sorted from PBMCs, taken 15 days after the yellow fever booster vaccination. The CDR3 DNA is TGCGCCAGCAGCTCGCAGGACGGGCACTCCTACAATGAGCAGTTCTTC. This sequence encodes CASSSQDGHSYNEQFF.